The 12 T cell receptor beta chains reported below all come from one sample, sequenced in a study of T cells in tuberculosis listed by TCRdb under 2018. The library relied on the immunoSEQ multiplex PCR assay. The source is immuneACCESS, and TCRdb retained only in-frame sequences with V and J called. Part of the clones is not carried over; for the studies checked, unresolved V genes explain less than half of this, and the remainder is unexplained. The sample records roughly 30,000 clones, approximately 93% of which are singletons. Around 2.2% of the sample is taken by the ten largest. The sequencing input was PBMCs. Every receptor here comes from a donor between 10 and 35 years old with latent tuberculosis or without tuberculosis infection.

This rearrangement joins TRBV11-2 to TRBJ2-5; D perhaps matches TRBD2 (6 bases). The CDR3 loop spans 14 amino acids. CDR1 and CDR2 (germline): SGHAT, FQNNGV. The V end was cut by 1 base, the J end by 5 bases, with 11 bases between. In DNA, the CDR3 is TGTGCCAGCAGCTTAGTGGCGGGGATTGAGACCCAGTACTTC. Its translation: CASSLVAGIETQYF. The whole variable domain, remainder taken from reference TRBV11-2 and TRBJ2-5, is EAGVAQSPRYKIIEKRQSVAFWCNPISGHATLYWYQQILGQGPKLLIQFQNNGVVDDSQLPKDRFSAERLKGVDSTLKIQPAKLEDSAVYLCASSLVAGIETQYFGPGTRLLVL.

The gene calls are TRBV6-1 and TRBJ1-4, with D perhaps matching TRBD1 (6 bases). The CDR3 has 15 residues. Trimming took off 6 bases at V and 7 bases at J, with 18 bases between the two ends. In germline, CDR1 is MNHNS, CDR2 SASEGT. CDR3 residues: CASRGTGTYGEKLFF. The CDR3 DNA is TGTGCCAGCAGGGGAACCGGGACATACGGTGAAAAACTGTTTTTT.

This chain connects TRBV28 to TRBJ2-3; 8 bases fit TRBD2. The V gene's germline CDR1 is MDHEN and CDR2 SYDVKM. This CDR3 has 16 amino acids. V was pared by 3 bases and J by 2 bases, with 7 bases of the junction left unmatched. The CDR3, as DNA: TGTGCCAGCAGTTTTCAAGCGGGGGCCTACACAGATACGCAGTATTTT. Protein sequence: CASSFQAGAYTDTQYF.

The V call is TRBV27, the J call TRBJ2-7; 13 bases fit TRBD2. The trim removed 5 bases at V and 3 bases at J, leaving 7 bases unmatched. Germline V gene lookup returns CDR1 MNHEY and CDR2 SMNVEV (reference sequence). CDR3 size: 16 residues. Here the CDR3 reads CASSGMTSGRFYEQYF. For the CDR3, the DNA is TGTGCCAGCAGTGGAATGACTAGCGGGAGGTTCTACGAGCAGTACTTC.

DNA for the CDR3: TGTGCCACCTCACCGCGCGATTCCTACGAGCAGTACTTC. As protein: CATSPRDSYEQYF. This sequence joins TRBV15 and TRBJ2-7; the D is unclear. Germline CDR1 is LNHNV and CDR2 is YYDKDF (reference sequence). There are 13 residues in the CDR3. V was pared by 8 bases and J by 1 base, with 12 bases between.

The chain joins TRBV19 to TRBJ2-7; 9 nucleotides match TRBD1. The V and J ends lost 5 bases and 6 bases, in that order; junction bases with no gene match: 8. CDR3 length: 14 amino acids. The germline V gene has CDR1 LNHDA and CDR2 SQIVND (reference sequence). CDR3 DNA: TGTGCCAGTAGTCTCGGGACAGGGTATGGCGAGCAGTACTTC. Translation: CASSLGTGYGEQYF. The full variable domain, in which reference TRBV19 and TRBJ2-7 provide the parts outside the CDR3, is DGGITQSPKYLFRKEGQNVTLSCEQNLNHDAMYWYRQDPGQGLRLIYYSQIVNDFQKGDIAEGYSVSREKKESFPLTVTSAQKNPTAFYLCASSLGTGYGEQYFGPGTRLTVT.

The DNA for the CDR3 is TGTGCCAGCAGCGCCTCCGGGACACTAGGTGATGGCTACACCTTC. Encoded protein: CASSASGTLGDGYTF. The chain recombines TRBV9 with TRBJ1-2, with TRBD1 as a possible D gene (6 bases). Trimming took 3 bases from V and 6 from J, leaving 18 bases between them. The germline V gene has CDR1 SGDLS and CDR2 YYNGEE. This CDR3 has 15 amino acids.

The chain is built from TRBV6-1 and TRBJ2-7; 9 bases are shared with TRBD1. Losses at the gene ends were 4 bases for V and 4 bases for J; bases not matched to a gene: 14. There are 17 residues in the CDR3. Germline V gene sequence: CDR1 MNHNS, CDR2 SASEGT. In DNA, the CDR3 is TGTGCCAGCAGTGGTTTTACACCCACAGGGGGCTCTTACGAGCAGTACTTC. Translated, it gives CASSGFTPTGGSYEQYF.

This rearrangement joins TRBV4-1 to TRBJ2-1; no clear D gene. V lost 3 bases, J lost 0 bases, and 9 bases lay in between. This CDR3 is built from 15 residues. The germline gives CDR1 MGHRA, CDR2 YSYEKL. For the CDR3, the DNA is TGCGCCAGCAGCCACCCGCTTAGCTCCTACAATGAGCAGTTCTTC. Amino acids: CASSHPLSSYNEQFF.

The V gene is TRBV15, the J gene TRBJ1-2; a weak D match, TRBD1 (5 bases). Germline V gene data show CDR1 as LNHNV and CDR2 as YYDKDF (reference sequence). The CDR3 has 15 amino acids. The V gene lost 2 bases and the J gene lost 4 bases, with 14 bases spanning the gap. For the CDR3, the DNA is TGTGCCACCAGCAGACTCCTCAGGGAGGGCTATGGCTACACCTTC. Its translation: CATSRLLREGYGYTF.

This chain connects TRBV18 to TRBJ2-7; 9 positions agree with TRBD2. Germline values: CDR1 KGHSH, CDR2 LQKENI. With V trimmed by 0 bases and J by 2 bases, 2 bases remained unmatched. The CDR3 sequence is 15 residues long. The CDR3 region is CASSPPASGTYEQYF. CDR3 DNA: TGTGCCAGCTCACCACCGGCTAGCGGGACCTACGAGCAGTACTTC. Drawing the rest from reference TRBV18 and TRBJ2-7, the complete variable domain is NAGVMQNPRHLVRRRGQEARLRCSPMKGHSHVYWYRQLPEEGLKFMVYLQKENIIDESGMPKERFSAEFPKEGPSILRIQQVVRGDSAAYFCASSPPASGTYEQYFGPGTRLTVT.

The sample holds one count of this clone. At one end, the junction sequence differs from germline, possibly due to a read error. The chain couples TRBV2 to TRBJ2-1; 12 bases are shared with TRBD1. The CDR3 length is 12 residues. The V gene's germline CDR1 is SNHLY and CDR2 FYNNEI. The CDR3: CASRTHRDRGLF. CDR3 coding DNA: TGTGCCAGCAGGACCCACCGGGACAGGGGGCTCTTC.